The 27 T cell receptor beta chains listed next were all sequenced from one sample in a study of patients and donors after allogeneic stem cell transplantation. TCRdb ran MiXCR on the RT-PCR reads and lists one entry per CDR3 protein. This sample has 920,000 or so distinct CDR3 sequences; about a sixth occur once, and the top ten carry roughly 6%. Input material: blood, either unsorted or a sorted T cell fraction (not recorded which). The receptors derive from a human donor who was either an allogeneic HSCT recipient or a stem cell or donor lymphocyte infusion donor (not recorded which). It is not recorded whose cells these are; they may come from a transplant donor.

The rearrangement uses TRBV10-3 and TRBJ2-5, with 13 bases lining up with TRBD2. V was clipped by 3 bases and J by 2 bases; unmatched bases: 3. This CDR3 has 16 amino acids. CDR1 is ENHRY and CDR2 is SYGVKD in the germline V gene. This CDR3 is CAISEALAGGQETQYF. Written as DNA, the CDR3 is TGTGCCATCAGTGAAGCACTAGCGGGGGGGCAAGAGACCCAGTACTTC.

This clonotype has ten or more counts. The chain uses TRBV12-3 or TRBV12-4 and TRBJ2-5; D could derive from TRBD1 or TRBD2 (5 bases each). With 3 bases removed from V and 4 bases from J, the gap between germline ends came to 12 bases. The CDR3 consists of 14 residues. CDR3 nucleotide sequence: TGTGCCAGCAGTTTCGAGGGGATAGGAGAGACCCAGTACTTC. Translation gives CASSFEGIGETQYF.

The chain couples TRBV4-2 to TRBJ2-3, with 9 bases lining up with TRBD2. The CDR3 spans 18 residues. With 2 bases clipped from V and 2 bases from J, the junction kept 11 bases outside the gene matches. Germline V lookup: CDR1 LGHNA, CDR2 YNFKEQ. CDR3 sequence: CASSQKSIAGDPTDTQYF. CDR3 bases: TGTGCCAGCAGCCAAAAATCTATAGCGGGGGACCCCACAGATACGCAGTATTTT.

This clonotype has just a few counts. This chain uses TRBV29-1 with TRBJ1-1; D perhaps matches TRBD1 (6 bases). The CDR3 loop spans 12 amino acids. Trimming left V 6 bases short and J 11 bases short, with 19 bases between. In germline, CDR1 is SQVTM, CDR2 ANQGSEA. The DNA of the CDR3 is TGCAGCGTGTCCCGAGGGGGGGTTGAGGCTTTCTTT. It encodes CSVSRGGVEAFF.

CDR3 loop: CASSLGTEGYEQYF. The CDR3 coding sequence is TGTGCCAGCAGTCTCGGGACAGAGGGCTACGAGCAGTACTTC. The chain couples TRBV6-1 to TRBJ2-7; 7 bases match TRBD1. Germline CDR1 reads MNHNS; CDR2 reads SASEGT. The V gene end was trimmed by 5 bases and the J gene end by 3 bases; junction bases not matched to a gene: 7. The CDR3 is made up of 14 amino acids.

The chain is built from TRBV6-1 and TRBJ1-2; the D gene is possibly TRBD1 (5 bases). The CDR3 has 17 amino acids. Germline CDR1 MNHNS, CDR2 SASEGT. V was pared by 6 bases and J by 3 bases, with 23 bases between. CDR3 nucleotides: TGTGCCAGCAGACCTGGGCTTGAAGGGGATTACTACTATGGCTACACCTTC. The encoded protein is CASRPGLEGDYYYGYTF.

This clonotype appeared a few times. The gene calls are TRBV7-9 and TRBJ2-2, with 9 bases lining up with TRBD1. V gave up 3 bases and J gave up 3 bases; unmatched junction bases: 5. The CDR3 runs 16 residues. The germline CDR1 and CDR2 sequences are SEHNR and FQNEAQ (reference sequence). CDR3 nucleotide sequence: TGTGCCAGCAGCTTCGTGGGACAGGGACACACCGGGGAGCTGTTTTTT. Translated: CASSFVGQGHTGELFF.

The chain employs TRBV12-3 or TRBV12-4 and TRBJ2-1; TRBD2 matches 9 bases. Germline trimming cut 7 bases from V and 10 bases from J; bases unmatched to any gene: 11. The length of the CDR3 is 14 residues. The CDR3 coding sequence is TGTGCCAGCACCTCCGGGACTAGCTCACGGGAGCAGTTCTTC. Translation gives CASTSGTSSREQFF.

This clonotype was detected only a few times. This sequence joins TRBV5-6 and TRBJ2-2, with 8 bases matching TRBD1. The CDR3 sequence is 14 residues long. CDR1 is SGHDT and CDR2 is YYEEEE in the germline V gene. J was trimmed by 7 bases and V by 5 bases; bases with no gene match: 7. For the CDR3, the DNA is TGTGCCAGCAGACGTGACAGGGGTGGCGGGGAGCTGTTTTTT. Amino acid sequence: CASRRDRGGGELFF.

This clonotype is a singleton in its sample. The rearrangement uses TRBV12-5 and TRBJ2-5, with 8 bases lining up with TRBD2. V lost 6 bases and J lost 2; bases outside the gene matches: 8. Germline V gene lookup returns CDR1 LGHNT and CDR2 FRNRAP. This CDR3 has 15 amino acids. The DNA for the CDR3 is TGTGCTAGTGGGAGGATCTTAGCGGGACAAGAGACCCAGTACTTC. This translates into CASGRILAGQETQYF.

The V gene is TRBV29-1, the J gene TRBJ1-2; D perhaps matches TRBD1 (5 bases). The germline V gene has CDR1 SQVTM and CDR2 ANQGSEA. The CDR3 spans 21 residues. Trimming pared 0 bases from V and 1 base from J, leaving 30 bases between. Here the CDR3 DNA reads TGCAGCGTTGAAGACTTGTCTGGAGGGACCGGGATCCCAGTTAGTAACTATGGCTACACCTTC. It encodes CSVEDLSGGTGIPVSNYGYTF. The full variable domain, its missing parts supplied by reference TRBV29-1 and TRBJ1-2, is SAVISQKPSRDICQRGTSLTIQCQVDSQVTMMFWYRQQPGQSLTLIATANQGSEATYESGFVIDKFPISRPNLTFSTLTVSNMSPEDSSIYLCSVEDLSGGTGIPVSNYGYTFGSGTRLTVV.

This clonotype has a handful of counts. This chain joins TRBV5-1 and TRBJ1-4; D unclear. The CDR3 has 15 residues. Germline V gives CDR1 SGHRS, CDR2 YFSETQ. The V and J ends lost 4 bases and 17 bases respectively, with 27 bases between them. The CDR3 loop is CASSPPRGYANMPFF. Written as DNA, the CDR3 is TGCGCCAGCAGCCCACCGCGGGGATACGCTAACATGCCCTTTTTT.

The rearrangement links TRBV4-2 to TRBJ2-5; 7 bases align to TRBD1. The CDR3 sequence is 14 residues long. With 3 bases clipped from V and 5 bases from J, the junction kept 6 bases outside the gene matches. CDR1 is LGHNA and CDR2 is YNFKEQ in the germline V gene. CDR3 amino acids: CASSQVGQAETQYF. The CDR3 nucleotides read TGTGCCAGCAGCCAGGTTGGACAGGCGGAGACCCAGTACTTC.

Only a few counts were recorded for this clonotype. The chain recombines TRBV5-1 with TRBJ2-5; 7 bases line up with TRBD2. The CDR3 is 14 amino acids. Germline values: CDR1 SGHRS, CDR2 YFSETQ. The V segment lost 3 bases and the J segment 0 bases; nucleotides outside the gene matches: 2. This CDR3 reads CASSSRGNQETQYF. The CDR3 nucleotides read TGCGCCAGCAGCTCGCGGGGGAACCAAGAGACCCAGTACTTC.

CDR3 DNA sequence: TGTGCCACCATGGCTAGCGGGAACGCGGCCTACGAGCAGTACTTC. Encoded protein: CATMASGNAAYEQYF. This chain connects TRBV24-1 to TRBJ2-7, with TRBD2 identical over 9 bases. This CDR3 spans 15 amino acids. Trimming cost V 8 bases and J 2 bases; bases outside gene matches: 9. Per germline, CDR1 KGHDR and CDR2 SFDVKD.

The chain has TRBV7-9 and TRBJ2-1; D unclear. Looked up from germline, CDR1 is SEHNR and CDR2 is FQNEAQ (reference sequence). The CDR3 is made up of 17 amino acids. Trimming stripped 2 bases from V and 2 bases from J, with 16 bases between. The DNA for the CDR3 is TGTGCCAGCAGCTTAAGAGGCCAGCGAGCCACCTACAATGAGCAGTTCTTC. This codes for CASSLRGQRATYNEQFF.

The gene calls are TRBV9 and TRBJ1-2, with D perhaps matching TRBD1 (5 bases). The V gene lost 0 bases and the J gene lost 5 bases, with 23 bases spanning the gap. The CDR3 covers 18 residues. Germline V gene lookup returns CDR1 SGDLS and CDR2 YYNGEE. CDR3 amino acids: CASSVVRDWSDSFYGYTF. In DNA, the CDR3 is TGTGCCAGCAGCGTAGTGAGGGATTGGTCTGACAGTTTTTATGGCTACACCTTC.

This clonotype has a handful of counts. This sequence joins TRBV11-2 and TRBJ2-1; TRBD2 aligns across 7 bases. Trimming took 0 bases from V and 4 from J; bases not matched to a gene: 3. This CDR3 has 15 amino acids. CDR1 is SGHAT, CDR2 FQNNGV, per germline. CDR3: CASSLDASGYNEQFF. CDR3 DNA: TGTGCCAGCAGCTTAGATGCTAGCGGATACAATGAGCAGTTCTTC. The whole variable domain, remainder taken from reference TRBV11-2 and TRBJ2-1, is EAGVAQSPRYKIIEKRQSVAFWCNPISGHATLYWYQQILGQGPKLLIQFQNNGVVDDSQLPKDRFSAERLKGVDSTLKIQPAKLEDSAVYLCASSLDASGYNEQFFGPGTRLTVL.

The sample holds a few counts of this clonotype. The chain couples TRBV7-2 to TRBJ1-6; D not resolved. V was shortened by 3 bases and J by 5 bases, with 17 bases between the two germline ends. Germline V CDR1 and CDR2: SGHTA, FQGNSA. This CDR3 spans 17 amino acids. CDR3 amino acids: CASSLSLTASNNSPLHF. The CDR3 bases are TGTGCCAGCAGCTTGTCTTTAACAGCCTCAAATAATTCACCCCTCCACTTT.

In its sample, this clonotype was seen a few times. V gene TRBV10-3 combines with J gene TRBJ2-2; 12 positions agree with TRBD1. V shed 10 bases and J 5 bases; nucleotides not matched to a gene: 5. Looked up from germline, CDR1 is ENHRY and CDR2 is SYGVKD. CDR3 length equals 14 residues. CDR3 nucleotide sequence: TGTGCCACAGGGACAGGGGGCGAAACCGGGGAGCTGTTTTTT. Translating gives CATGTGGETGELFF.

This clonotype was observed a few times. This chain joins TRBV12-3 or TRBV12-4 and TRBJ1-2; possibly TRBD1 for D (5 bases). The V end was cut by 2 bases, the J end by 5 bases, with 15 bases between. The CDR3 runs to 15 residues. This chain's CDR3 is CASSLIVGGDYGYTF. The CDR3 bases are TGTGCCAGCAGTTTAATCGTTGGGGGGGATTATGGCTACACCTTC.

This clonotype occurred many times. This chain connects TRBV6-5 to TRBJ1-3, with a weak D call TRBD1 (6 bases). Germline values: CDR1 MNHEY, CDR2 SVGAGI. The CDR3 runs to 16 residues. The V gene lost 0 bases and the J gene lost 0 bases, with 9 bases spanning the gap. CDR3 sequence reads: CASSYSSTGSGNTIYF. The CDR3 coding sequence is TGTGCCAGCAGTTACTCGTCGACAGGCTCTGGAAACACCATATATTTT.

At least ten counts were recorded for this clonotype. V usage is TRBV12-3 or TRBV12-4 and J usage is TRBJ2-1; 12 nucleotides align to TRBD2. CDR3 size: 17 residues. V lost 4 bases to trimming and J lost 3 bases; unmatched junction nucleotides: 7. The CDR3 region is CASSSPTSGGNYNEQFF. The CDR3 DNA reads as TGTGCCAGCAGTTCGCCGACTAGCGGGGGAAACTACAATGAGCAGTTCTTC.

This clonotype was counted only a few times. The J gene is TRBJ1-2, the V gene TRBV15; 7 nucleotides agree with TRBD1. The CDR3 totals 14 residues. V shed 3 bases and J 7 bases; nucleotides not matched to a gene: 8. From germline, CDR1 is LNHNV and CDR2 YYDKDF (reference sequence). The CDR3: CATSRDRQGSGYTF. The CDR3 coding sequence is TGTGCCACCAGCAGGGACAGGCAGGGTTCTGGCTACACCTTC.

V gene TRBV6-1 combines with J gene TRBJ2-3; D possibly corresponds to TRBD2 (5 bases). The V end lost 2 bases, the J end lost 3 bases, and 9 bases lay between the germline ends. This CDR3 region has 14 residues. Germline V gives CDR1 MNHNS, CDR2 SASEGT. The CDR3 is CASSEPRGTDTQYF. The CDR3 DNA reads as TGTGCCAGCAGTGAACCCCGGGGAACAGATACGCAGTATTTT.

The chain carries TRBV4-2 and TRBJ2-7; TRBD1 matches at 8 bases. With V trimmed by 5 bases and J by 3 bases, 6 bases remained unmatched. The CDR3 is 14 residues long. Looked up from germline, CDR1 is LGHNA and CDR2 is YNFKEQ. CDR3 DNA sequence: TGTGCCAGCAGCTCGGACAGGGACTTCTACGAGCAGTACTTC. It codes for CASSSDRDFYEQYF.

V is TRBV6-1 and J is TRBJ1-3; 9 bases are a match to TRBD1. CDR3 length equals 15 residues. From germline, CDR1 is MNHNS and CDR2 SASEGT. The V segment lost 7 bases and the J segment 6 bases; nucleotides outside the gene matches: 10. CDR3: CASMQGGQGINTIYF. As DNA, the CDR3 is TGTGCCAGCATGCAGGGGGGACAGGGTATAAACACCATATATTTT.